This T cell receptor (beta chain) was documented in a study of OX40 agonist ivuxolimab in advanced cancers. Study-level information: Every 2 weeks, patients got intravenous ivuxolimab at one of six dose levels (0.01-10 mg/kg). Three patients got partial responses; one had hepatocellular carcinoma and two had cutaneous melanoma.

A remark on this clone: Its antigen is not identified.

The data were produced by immunoSEQ multiplex PCR, yet TCRdb's version contains in-frame clones alone and is incomplete. The table lists roughly 60,000 clones, roughly 85% of them singletons. Study-wide findings and caveats: Patients who responded partially at 0.1-3.0 mg/kg showed clonal expansion ranking among the lowest.

Sequences were derived from CD4+ or CD8+ T cells sorted from blood, sampled in a trial of the OX40 agonist ivuxolimab. The sequence was obtained from an adult with an advanced solid tumor such as melanoma, head and neck, liver or kidney cancer.

The CDR3 bases are TGTGCCAGCGGACAGGGGCGCAACGAGCAGTACTTC. It codes for CASGQGRNEQYF. The chain has TRBV2 and TRBJ2-7, with 9 positions matching TRBD1. The CDR3 runs to 12 residues. After removal of 8 bases from V and 5 bases from J, the junction contained 4 bases not matched to a gene. The germline gives CDR1 SNHLY, CDR2 FYNNEI.